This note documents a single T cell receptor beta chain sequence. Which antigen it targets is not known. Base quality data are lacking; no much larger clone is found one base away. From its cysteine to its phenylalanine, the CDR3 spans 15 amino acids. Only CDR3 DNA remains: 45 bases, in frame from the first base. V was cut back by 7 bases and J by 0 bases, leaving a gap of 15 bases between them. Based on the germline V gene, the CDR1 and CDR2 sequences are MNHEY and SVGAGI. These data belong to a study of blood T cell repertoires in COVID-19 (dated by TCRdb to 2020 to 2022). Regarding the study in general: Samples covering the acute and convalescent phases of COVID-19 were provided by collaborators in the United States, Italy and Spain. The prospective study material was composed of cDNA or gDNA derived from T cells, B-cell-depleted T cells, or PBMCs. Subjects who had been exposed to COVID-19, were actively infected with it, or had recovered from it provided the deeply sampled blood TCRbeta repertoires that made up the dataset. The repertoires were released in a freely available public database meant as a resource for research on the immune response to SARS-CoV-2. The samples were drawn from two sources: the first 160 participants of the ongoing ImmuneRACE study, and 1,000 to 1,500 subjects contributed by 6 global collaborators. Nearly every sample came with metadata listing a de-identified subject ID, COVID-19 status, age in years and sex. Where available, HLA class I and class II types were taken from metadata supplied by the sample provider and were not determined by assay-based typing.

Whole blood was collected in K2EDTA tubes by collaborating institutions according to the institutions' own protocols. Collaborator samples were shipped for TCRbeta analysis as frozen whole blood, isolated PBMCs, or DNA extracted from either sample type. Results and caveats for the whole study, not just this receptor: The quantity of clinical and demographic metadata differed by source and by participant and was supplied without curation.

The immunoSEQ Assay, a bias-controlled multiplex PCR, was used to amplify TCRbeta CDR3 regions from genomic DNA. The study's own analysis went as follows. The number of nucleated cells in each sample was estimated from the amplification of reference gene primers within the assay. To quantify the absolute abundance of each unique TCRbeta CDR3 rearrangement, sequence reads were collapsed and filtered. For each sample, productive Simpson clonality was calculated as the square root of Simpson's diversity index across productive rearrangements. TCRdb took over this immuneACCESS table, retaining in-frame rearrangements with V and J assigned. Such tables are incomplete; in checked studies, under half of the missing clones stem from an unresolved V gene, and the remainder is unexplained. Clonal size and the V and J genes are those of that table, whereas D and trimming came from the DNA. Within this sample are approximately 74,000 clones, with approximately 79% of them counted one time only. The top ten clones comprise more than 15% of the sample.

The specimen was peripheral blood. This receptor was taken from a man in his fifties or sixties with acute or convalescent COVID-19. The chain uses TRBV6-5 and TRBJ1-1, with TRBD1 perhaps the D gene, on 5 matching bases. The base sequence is TGTGCCAGCAATTCCCATGGCAGGGTGAACACTGAAGCTTTCTTT. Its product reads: CASNSHGRVNTEAFF.